The rows below give T cell receptor beta chains drawn from one sample of a study of blood T cell repertoires in COVID-19. Generated by immunoSEQ multiplex PCR, the TCRdb table keeps only in-frame clones and is missing some. Of about 74,000 clones in the sample, roughly nine tenths were seen once. Sequencing input: peripheral blood. These receptors originate from a man in his forties or fifties with acute or convalescent COVID-19. The CDR3 runs from the conserved cysteine through the conserved F or W. A D gene is named only where the DNA matches it firmly. Only part of the rows carry a size: once, few, many, or a class if the clone is expanded.

TRBJ2-2 TRBV7-3 TRBD2 - CASSLIAGATGELFF TGTGCCAGCAGCTTAATAGCGGGTGCAACCGGGGAGCTGTTTTTT
TRBJ1-2 TRBV4-3 - - CASSQDKGKSYGYTF TGCGCCAGCAGCCAAGACAAGGGGAAGTCCTATGGCTACACCTTC
TRBJ2-5 TRBV18 - - CASGGTAQETQYF TGTGCCAGCGGAGGGACAGCCCAAGAGACCCAGTACTTC
TRBJ2-3 TRBV7-9 - once CASSLGSPTDTQYF TGTGCCAGCAGCTTAGGTAGTCCGACAGATACGCAGTATTTT
TRBJ2-2 TRBV7-2 - - CASSLEGPDRKTGELFF TGTGCCAGCAGCTTAGAGGGCCCAGACAGAAAAACCGGGGAGCTGTTTTTT
TRBJ1-1 TRBV2 - - CASIYEGRTEAFF TGTGCCAGCATATATGAGGGGAGGACTGAAGCTTTCTTT
TRBJ2-1 TRBV18 - - CASSQRAGGPSSYNEQFF TGTGCCAGCTCACAAAGGGCAGGGGGGCCCTCCTCCTACAATGAGCAGTTCTTC
TRBJ1-4 TRBV4-3 - - CASSQKGLNEKLFF TGCGCCAGCAGCCAAAAGGGACTTAATGAAAAACTGTTTTTT
TRBJ2-2 TRBV6-6 - - CASSYGDGRTGELFF TGTGCCAGCAGTTACGGGGATGGGAGAACCGGGGAGCTGTTTTTT
TRBJ2-7 TRBV27 TRBD1 - CASRTQTGLPYEQYF TGTGCCAGCAGAACTCAGACAGGGTTGCCCTACGAGCAGTACTTC
TRBJ2-2 TRBV28 - - CATPSLNTGELFF TGTGCCACCCCGTCCCTGAACACCGGGGAGCTGTTTTTT
TRBJ1-1 TRBV30 TRBD1 once CAWSSLTGTGYTEAFF TGTGCCTGGAGTTCACTGACCGGGACAGGGTACACTGAAGCTTTCTTT
TRBJ1-1 TRBV19 - - CASTMGVSEAFF TGTGCCAGTACTATGGGCGTAAGTGAAGCTTTCTTT
TRBJ2-2 TRBV27 TRBD2 - CATTSGRAQYTGELFF TGTGCCACCACTAGCGGGAGGGCCCAGTACACCGGGGAGCTGTTTTTT
TRBJ2-1 TRBV7-2 - once CASSAGAGLDYNEQFF TGTGCCAGCAGCGCCGGGGCGGGACTTGACTACAATGAGCAGTTCTTC
TRBJ2-1 TRBV3-1/TRBV3-2 - - CASSQDTWEQVF TGTGCCAGCAGCCAAGATACCTGGGAACAGGTCTTC
TRBJ1-5 TRBV4-2 - - CASSQDAARRDNQPQHF TGTGCCAGCAGCCAAGATGCTGCTAGGCGGGATAATCAGCCCCAGCATTTT
TRBJ1-1 TRBV7-9 - - CASSSNKGEDTEAFF TGTGCCAGCAGCTCTAACAAGGGAGAGGACACTGAAGCTTTCTTT
TRBJ1-4 TRBV6-2/TRBV6-3 TRBD1 - CASSSGQGLEKLFF TGTGCCAGCAGTTCGGGACAGGGGCTGGAAAAACTGTTTTTT
TRBJ2-7 TRBV29-1 TRBD1 - CSAHSGTGGQEQYF TGCAGCGCCCATTCCGGGACAGGGGGCCAAGAGCAGTACTTC
TRBJ2-7 TRBV4-1 TRBD2 once CASSQGTSESYEQYF TGCGCCAGCAGCCAAGGGACTAGCGAATCCTACGAGCAGTACTTC
TRBJ2-3 TRBV5-1 TRBD2 - CASGTSGTDTQYF TGCGCCAGCGGTACTAGCGGCACAGATACGCAGTATTTT
TRBJ2-5 TRBV7-9 - - CASSPRWTEMYQETQYF TGTGCCAGCAGCCCTAGATGGACAGAGATGTACCAAGAGACCCAGTACTTC